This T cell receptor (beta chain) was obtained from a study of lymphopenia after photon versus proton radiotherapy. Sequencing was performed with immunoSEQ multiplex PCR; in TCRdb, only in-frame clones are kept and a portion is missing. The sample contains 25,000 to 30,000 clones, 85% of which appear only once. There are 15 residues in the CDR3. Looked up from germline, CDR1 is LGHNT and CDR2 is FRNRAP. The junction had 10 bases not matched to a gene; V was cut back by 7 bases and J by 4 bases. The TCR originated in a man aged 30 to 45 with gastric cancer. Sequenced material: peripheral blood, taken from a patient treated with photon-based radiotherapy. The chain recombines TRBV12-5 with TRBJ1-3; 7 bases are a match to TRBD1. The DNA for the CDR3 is TGTGCTAGTGACTGGGAGGGGGCGCCGGGAAACACCATATATTTT. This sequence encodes CASDWEGAPGNTIYF. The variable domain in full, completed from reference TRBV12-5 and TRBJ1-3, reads DARVTQTPRHKVTEMGQEVTMRCQPILGHNTVFWYRQTMMQGLELLAYFRNRAPLDDSGMPKDRFSAEMPDATLATLKIQPSEPRDSAVYFCASDWEGAPGNTIYFGEGSWLTVV.